This TCR beta chain came from a study of PD-L1 blockade in urothelial cancer. The time point is: pretreatment peripheral blood. Sequenced by immunoSEQ multiplex PCR; TCRdb stores in-frame clones only, minus some. The sample has about 95,000 clones, around 86% seen once. V shed 2 bases and J 5 bases; nucleotides not matched to a gene: 13. Per germline, CDR1 SGHAT and CDR2 FQNNGV. The CDR3 length is 17 residues. Sequencing was performed on PBMCs, taken around atezolizumab (anti-PD-L1) treatment. The TCR sequence derives from a man aged 55 to 69 with urothelial cancer. The chain carries TRBV11-2 and TRBJ1-1; 8 nucleotides match TRBD1. The CDR3 region is CASSLQGAGGRRTEAFF. CDR3 nucleotides: TGTGCCAGCAGCTTACAAGGTGCAGGGGGCCGAAGGACTGAAGCTTTCTTT.